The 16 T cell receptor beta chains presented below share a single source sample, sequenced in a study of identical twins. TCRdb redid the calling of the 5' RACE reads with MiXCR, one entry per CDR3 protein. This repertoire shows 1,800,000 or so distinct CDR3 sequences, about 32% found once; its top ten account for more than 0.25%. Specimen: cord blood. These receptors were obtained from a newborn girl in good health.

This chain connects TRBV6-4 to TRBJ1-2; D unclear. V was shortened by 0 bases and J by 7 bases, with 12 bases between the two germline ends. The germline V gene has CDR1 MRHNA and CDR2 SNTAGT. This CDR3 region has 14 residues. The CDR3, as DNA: TGTGCCAGCAGTGACTCTTTTCGGGGATCTGGCTACACCTTC. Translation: CASSDSFRGSGYTF.

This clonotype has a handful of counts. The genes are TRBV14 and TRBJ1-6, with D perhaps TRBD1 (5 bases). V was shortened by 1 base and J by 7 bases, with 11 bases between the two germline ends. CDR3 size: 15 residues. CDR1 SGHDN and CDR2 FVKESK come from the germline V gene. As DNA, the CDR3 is TGTGCCAGCAGCCAAGCCGGGACGAGGAATTCACCCCTCCACTTT. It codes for CASSQAGTRNSPLHF.

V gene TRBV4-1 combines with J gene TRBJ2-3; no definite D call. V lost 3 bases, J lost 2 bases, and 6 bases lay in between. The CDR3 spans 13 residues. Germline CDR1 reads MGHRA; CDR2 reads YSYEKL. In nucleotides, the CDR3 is TGCGCCAGCAGCCACTTATTCACAGATACGCAGTATTTT. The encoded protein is CASSHLFTDTQYF.

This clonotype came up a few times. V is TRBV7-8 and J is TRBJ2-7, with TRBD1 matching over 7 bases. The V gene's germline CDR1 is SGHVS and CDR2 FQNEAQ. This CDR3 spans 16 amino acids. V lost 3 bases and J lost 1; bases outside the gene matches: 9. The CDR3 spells CASSLARQGYSYEQYF. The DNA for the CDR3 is TGTGCCAGCAGCTTGGCTCGACAGGGCTATTCCTACGAGCAGTACTTC.

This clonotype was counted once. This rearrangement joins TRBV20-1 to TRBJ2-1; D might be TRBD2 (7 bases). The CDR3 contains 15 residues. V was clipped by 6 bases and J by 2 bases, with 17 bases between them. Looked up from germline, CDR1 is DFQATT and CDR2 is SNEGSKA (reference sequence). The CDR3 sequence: CSALGGGAPYNEQFF. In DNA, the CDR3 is TGCAGTGCCCTGGGGGGGGGGGCCCCCTACAATGAGCAGTTCTTC.

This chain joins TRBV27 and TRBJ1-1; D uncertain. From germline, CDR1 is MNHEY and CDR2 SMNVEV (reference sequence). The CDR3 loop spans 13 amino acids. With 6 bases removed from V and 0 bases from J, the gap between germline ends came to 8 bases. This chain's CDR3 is CASSRNMNTEAFF. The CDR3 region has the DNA TGTGCCAGCAGCCGGAACATGAACACTGAAGCTTTCTTT.

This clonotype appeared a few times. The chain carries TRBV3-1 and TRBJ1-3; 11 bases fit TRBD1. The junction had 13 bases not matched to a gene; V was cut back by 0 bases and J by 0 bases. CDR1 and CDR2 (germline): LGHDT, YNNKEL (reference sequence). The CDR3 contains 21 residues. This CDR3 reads CASSQDPTRDRGSPSGNTIYF. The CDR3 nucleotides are TGTGCCAGCAGCCAAGATCCCACCCGGGACAGGGGGTCCCCCTCTGGAAACACCATATATTTT.

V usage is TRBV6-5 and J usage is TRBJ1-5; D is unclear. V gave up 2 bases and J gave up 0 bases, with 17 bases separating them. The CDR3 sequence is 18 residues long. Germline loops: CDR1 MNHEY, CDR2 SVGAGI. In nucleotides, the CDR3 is TGTGCCAGCAGTTACGCGGAGCCGGGCCGAAATAGCAATCAGCCCCAGCATTTT. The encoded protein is CASSYAEPGRNSNQPQHF.

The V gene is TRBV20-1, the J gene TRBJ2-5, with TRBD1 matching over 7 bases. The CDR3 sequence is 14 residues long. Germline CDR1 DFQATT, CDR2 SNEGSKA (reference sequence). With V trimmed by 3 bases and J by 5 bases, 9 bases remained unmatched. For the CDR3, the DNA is TGCAGTGCTAGTGATCCGGGACAGATGGAGACCCAGTACTTC. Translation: CSASDPGQMETQYF.

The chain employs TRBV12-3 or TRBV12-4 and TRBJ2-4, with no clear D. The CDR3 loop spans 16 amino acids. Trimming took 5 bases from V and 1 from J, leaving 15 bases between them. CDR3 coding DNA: TGTGCCAGCAGTGTCCTCGGCGTTGCGGCCAAAAACATTCAGTACTTC. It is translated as CASSVLGVAAKNIQYF.

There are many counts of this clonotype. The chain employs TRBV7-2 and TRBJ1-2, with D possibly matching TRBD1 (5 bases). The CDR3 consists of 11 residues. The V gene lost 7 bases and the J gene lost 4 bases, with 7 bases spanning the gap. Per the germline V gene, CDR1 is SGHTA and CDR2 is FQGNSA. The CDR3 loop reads CASKGPYGYTF. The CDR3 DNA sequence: TGTGCCAGCAAGGGGCCCTATGGCTACACCTTC.

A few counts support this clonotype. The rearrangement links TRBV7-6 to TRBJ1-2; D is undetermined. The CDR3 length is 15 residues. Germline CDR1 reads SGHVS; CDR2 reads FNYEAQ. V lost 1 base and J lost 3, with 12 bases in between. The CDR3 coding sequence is TGTGCCAGCAGCTTAGACCTTATCCTTTACTATGGCTACACCTTC. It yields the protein CASSLDLILYYGYTF.

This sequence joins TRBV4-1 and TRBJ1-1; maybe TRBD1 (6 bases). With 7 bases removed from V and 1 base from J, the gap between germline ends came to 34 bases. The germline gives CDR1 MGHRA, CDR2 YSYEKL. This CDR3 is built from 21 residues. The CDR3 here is CASTPAYFRSSRQAQNTEAFF. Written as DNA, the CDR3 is TGCGCCAGCACCCCAGCGTATTTTAGGTCCTCCCGACAGGCGCAGAACACTGAAGCTTTCTTT.

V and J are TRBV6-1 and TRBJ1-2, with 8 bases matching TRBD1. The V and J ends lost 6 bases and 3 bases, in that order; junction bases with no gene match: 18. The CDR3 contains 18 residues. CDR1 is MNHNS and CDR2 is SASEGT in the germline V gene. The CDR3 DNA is TGTGCCAGCAGACCCCGTGGACAGGGTTCCAGGGTATACTATGGCTACACCTTC. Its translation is CASRPRGQGSRVYYGYTF.

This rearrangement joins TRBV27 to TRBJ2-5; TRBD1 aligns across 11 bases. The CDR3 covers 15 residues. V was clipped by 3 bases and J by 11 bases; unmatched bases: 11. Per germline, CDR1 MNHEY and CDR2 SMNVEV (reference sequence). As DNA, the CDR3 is TGTGCCAGCAGTTTGTCTGGGACAGGGGGTGTCAGGCAGTACTTC. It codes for CASSLSGTGGVRQYF.

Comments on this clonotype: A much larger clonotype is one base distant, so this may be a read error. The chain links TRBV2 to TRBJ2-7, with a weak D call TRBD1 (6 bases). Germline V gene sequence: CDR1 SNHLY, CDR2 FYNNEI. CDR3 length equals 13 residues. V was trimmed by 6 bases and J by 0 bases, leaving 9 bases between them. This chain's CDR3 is CASRWTVSYEQYF. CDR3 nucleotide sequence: TGTGCCAGCAGATGGACAGTCTCCTACGAGCAGTACTTC.